Shown below are 20 T cell receptor beta chains from a single sample sequenced in a study of blood T cells in healthy people across ages (dated by TCRdb to 2015 to 2017). The protocol used for the library was 5' RACE. Sequencing instrument: Illumina HiSeq 2500. The second PCR ran for about 6 to 11 cycles and used a J-beta primer mix along with a sample-barcoded 5' primer. TCRdb itself trimmed the public reads at Q25 with fastp, ran MiXCR and retained productive beta chains. Each entry is one CDR3 protein sequence, shown with its most common DNA and genes. The table for this sample lists 730,000 or so distinct CDR3 sequences; around 41% of them were counted only once. About 30% of the sample goes to the ten largest clones. The sample taken for sequencing was blood. The receptors shown here come from a man older than 75 in good health.

The rearrangement joins TRBV20-1 to TRBJ2-3; 8 nucleotides match TRBD2. V dropped 7 bases and J dropped 4; count of bases not matched to a gene: 10. Looked up from germline, CDR1 is DFQATT and CDR2 is SNEGSKA (reference sequence). The CDR3 is 14 residues long. Here the CDR3 reads CSVSSAGVADTQYF. CDR3 sequence (DNA): TGCAGTGTCAGCTCAGCGGGAGTCGCAGATACGCAGTATTTT.

The sample holds a few counts of this clonotype. The chain recombines TRBV7-2 with TRBJ2-3; D might be TRBD2 (6 bases). The CDR3 is made up of 14 amino acids. Trimming shortened V by 4 bases and J by 1 base, and 9 bases separated the two germline ends. The germline gives CDR1 SGHTA, CDR2 FQGNSA. As DNA, the CDR3 is TGTGCCAGCAGCTGGGACTTTGGCACAGATACGCAGTATTTT. Its protein product is CASSWDFGTDTQYF.

This CDR3 reads CSARSLTSGSGNEQFF. DNA of the CDR3: TGCAGTGCTAGATCTCTGACTAGCGGGAGTGGCAATGAGCAGTTCTTC. The chain recombines TRBV20-1 with TRBJ2-1; 12 nucleotides align to TRBD2. V was pared by 2 bases and J by 6 bases, with 8 bases of the junction left unmatched. The CDR3 is made up of 16 amino acids. Germline CDR1 and CDR2: DFQATT and SNEGSKA (reference sequence).

The genes are TRBV11-3 and TRBJ2-3; D might be TRBD2 (7 bases). From germline, CDR1 is SGHNT and CDR2 YENEEA. This CDR3 has 16 residues. Trimming left V 3 bases short and J 5 bases short, with 18 bases between. The chain's CDR3 is CASSFNLRGAGDTQYF. DNA of the CDR3: TGTGCCAGCAGCTTCAACCTACGGGGGGCAGGAGATACGCAGTATTTT.

V gene TRBV20-1 combines with J gene TRBJ2-1; D gene uncertain. The CDR3 is 13 residues long. V was cut by 3 bases and J by 0 bases, with 6 bases left in between. Looked up from germline, CDR1 is DFQATT and CDR2 is SNEGSKA (reference sequence). The CDR3 DNA follows: TGCAGTGCTAGGCCAAGCTCCTACAATGAGCAGTTCTTC. Protein: CSARPSSYNEQFF.

This clonotype appeared many times. J is TRBJ2-6 and V is TRBV6-2 or TRBV6-3; D remains unclear. This CDR3 is built from 17 residues. Germline V gene data show CDR1 as MNHEY and CDR2 as SVGEGT. V was clipped by 2 bases and J by 3 bases, with 14 bases between them. CDR3 bases: TGTGCCAGCAGTTACAAACCCCACAGAATTGGGGCCAACGTCCTGACTTTC. Translating it yields CASSYKPHRIGANVLTF.

The chain combines TRBV20-1 with TRBJ2-7; 10 nucleotides match TRBD2. The CDR3 extends over 15 amino acids. V shed 4 bases, J shed 1 base, and the junction held 7 bases outside the gene matches. The germline V gene has CDR1 DFQATT and CDR2 SNEGSKA (reference sequence). The CDR3 DNA sequence: TGCAGTGCTAAACCCCTAGCGGGAGTTTCCTACGAGCAGTACTTC. It codes for CSAKPLAGVSYEQYF.

This sequence joins TRBV6-5 and TRBJ2-2, with 7 bases matching TRBD1. There are 14 residues in the CDR3. The germline V gene encodes CDR1 MNHEY and CDR2 SVGAGI. Germline trimming cut 5 bases from V and 4 bases from J; bases unmatched to any gene: 4. CDR3: CASSVRDSTGELFF. Here the CDR3 DNA reads TGTGCCAGCAGTGTCCGGGACAGCACCGGGGAGCTGTTTTTT.

This clonotype was picked up many times. This chain joins TRBV6-1 and TRBJ2-3, with 8 bases fitting TRBD2. Trimming at V came to 6 bases and at J to 1 base, leaving 12 bases not matched to a gene. Germline CDR1 MNHNS, CDR2 SASEGT. CDR3 length equals 17 residues. CDR3 residues: CASRTILAAFGTDTQYF. The CDR3 DNA sequence: TGTGCCAGCAGAACTATACTAGCGGCCTTCGGCACAGATACGCAGTATTTT.

The chain couples TRBV20-1 to TRBJ2-5; TRBD2 matches at 8 bases. The J segment lost 5 bases and the V segment lost 3 bases, leaving 14 bases of the junction unmatched. Germline loops: CDR1 DFQATT, CDR2 SNEGSKA (reference sequence). The CDR3 loop spans 16 amino acids. CDR3 in amino acids: CSASPQTAGVRETQYF. The CDR3 DNA reads TGCAGTGCTAGCCCTCAGACAGCGGGGGTGAGGGAGACCCAGTACTTC.

V is TRBV5-6 and J is TRBJ2-3, with TRBD2 matching over 14 bases. CDR3 length: 16 residues. CDR1 SGHDT and CDR2 YYEEEE come from the germline V gene. With V trimmed by 6 bases and J by 3 bases, 6 bases remained unmatched. The CDR3 region is CASTVGTSGGTDTQYF. The DNA for the CDR3 is TGTGCCAGCACAGTCGGGACTAGCGGGGGTACAGATACGCAGTATTTT.

This clonotype was counted a single time. The chain couples TRBV20-1 to TRBJ1-1, with D perhaps TRBD1 (5 bases). The CDR3 consists of 15 residues. Germline assignment: CDR1 DFQATT and CDR2 SNEGSKA (reference sequence). Trimming left V 6 bases short and J 2 bases short, with 19 bases between. CDR3 amino acids: CSAITGTALNTEAFF. CDR3 nucleotide sequence: TGCAGTGCAATCACCGGGACGGCTTTAAACACTGAAGCTTTCTTT.

This clonotype was detected ten times or more. The chain is built from TRBV5-1 and TRBJ2-5; no firm D call. V lost 3 bases to trimming and J lost 1 base, with 13 bases between them. This CDR3 comprises 15 residues. Germline CDR1 and CDR2: SGHRS and YFSETQ. DNA of the CDR3: TGCGCCAGCAGCTCCGTCGTGACACCCCAAGAGACCCAGTACTTC. Translated, it gives CASSSVVTPQETQYF.

This clonotype showed up many times. V usage is TRBV12-3 or TRBV12-4 and J usage is TRBJ2-1; a weak D match, TRBD1 (5 bases). The ends were cut back, 3 bases at V and 8 bases at J, with 8 bases in the middle. CDR3 length equals 12 residues. The CDR3 DNA is TGTGCCAGCAGTTTTCAGGGATATGAGCAGTTCTTC. Its translation is CASSFQGYEQFF.

The rearrangement joins TRBV9 to TRBJ2-3, with D maybe TRBD2 (5 bases). This CDR3 has 14 residues. V was trimmed by 0 bases and J by 4 bases, leaving 9 bases between them. From germline, CDR1 is SGDLS and CDR2 YYNGEE. CDR3 bases: TGTGCCAGCAGCGTAGACACTAGTGCAGATACGCAGTATTTT. Translating gives CASSVDTSADTQYF. The entire variable domain, with the rest obtained from reference TRBV9 and TRBJ2-3, is as follows: DSGVTQTPKHLITATGQRVTLRCSPRSGDLSVYWYQQSLDQGLQFLIQYYNGEERAKGNILERFSAQQFPDLHSELNLSSLELGDSALYFCASSVDTSADTQYFGPGTRLTVL.

The chain is built from TRBV29-1 and TRBJ2-3; D unresolved. This CDR3 is built from 14 residues. Germline V CDR1 and CDR2: SQVTM, ANQGSEA. Trimming removed 0 bases at V and 2 bases at J, with 9 bases between. The CDR3, as DNA: TGCAGCGTTGAAGATCTACTTAACACAGATACGCAGTATTTT. This codes for CSVEDLLNTDTQYF.

V usage is TRBV7-2 and J usage is TRBJ2-2, with TRBD1 identical over 8 bases. CDR3 size: 16 residues. The V segment lost 2 bases and the J segment 5 bases; nucleotides outside the gene matches: 7. The germline gives CDR1 SGHTA, CDR2 FQGNSA. The CDR3 DNA follows: TGTGCCAGCAGCTTAATGTCGACAGGGGTTACCGGGGAGCTGTTTTTT. Its translation: CASSLMSTGVTGELFF.

The rearrangement uses TRBV20-1 and TRBJ2-1, with 8 positions matching TRBD1. From germline, CDR1 is DFQATT and CDR2 SNEGSKA (reference sequence). Trimming took 3 bases from V and 7 from J; bases not matched to a gene: 8. This CDR3 region has 14 residues. The CDR3 protein is CSARVTGVGNEQFF. As DNA, the CDR3 is TGCAGTGCTAGGGTGACAGGGGTTGGAAATGAGCAGTTCTTC.

The genes are TRBV7-9 and TRBJ2-3; 7 bases are shared with TRBD1. With V trimmed by 10 bases and J by 4 bases, 14 bases remained unmatched. The germline CDR1 and CDR2 sequences are SEHNR and FQNEAQ (reference sequence). This CDR3 has 15 residues. DNA for the CDR3: TGTGCCAACAGTTCGACAGGGTTGAGCGCAGATACGCAGTATTTT. Translating gives CANSSTGLSADTQYF.

This clonotype was observed a handful of times. V usage is TRBV3-1 and J usage is TRBJ2-2; TRBD2 matches at 10 bases. V lost 1 base, J lost 4 bases, and 6 bases stayed unmatched. The length of the CDR3 is 17 residues. The germline V gene encodes CDR1 LGHDT and CDR2 YNNKEL (reference sequence). DNA for the CDR3: TGTGCCAGCAGCCAAGGTAGCGGGGGGCTTAGCACCGGGGAGCTGTTTTTT. Residues: CASSQGSGGLSTGELFF.